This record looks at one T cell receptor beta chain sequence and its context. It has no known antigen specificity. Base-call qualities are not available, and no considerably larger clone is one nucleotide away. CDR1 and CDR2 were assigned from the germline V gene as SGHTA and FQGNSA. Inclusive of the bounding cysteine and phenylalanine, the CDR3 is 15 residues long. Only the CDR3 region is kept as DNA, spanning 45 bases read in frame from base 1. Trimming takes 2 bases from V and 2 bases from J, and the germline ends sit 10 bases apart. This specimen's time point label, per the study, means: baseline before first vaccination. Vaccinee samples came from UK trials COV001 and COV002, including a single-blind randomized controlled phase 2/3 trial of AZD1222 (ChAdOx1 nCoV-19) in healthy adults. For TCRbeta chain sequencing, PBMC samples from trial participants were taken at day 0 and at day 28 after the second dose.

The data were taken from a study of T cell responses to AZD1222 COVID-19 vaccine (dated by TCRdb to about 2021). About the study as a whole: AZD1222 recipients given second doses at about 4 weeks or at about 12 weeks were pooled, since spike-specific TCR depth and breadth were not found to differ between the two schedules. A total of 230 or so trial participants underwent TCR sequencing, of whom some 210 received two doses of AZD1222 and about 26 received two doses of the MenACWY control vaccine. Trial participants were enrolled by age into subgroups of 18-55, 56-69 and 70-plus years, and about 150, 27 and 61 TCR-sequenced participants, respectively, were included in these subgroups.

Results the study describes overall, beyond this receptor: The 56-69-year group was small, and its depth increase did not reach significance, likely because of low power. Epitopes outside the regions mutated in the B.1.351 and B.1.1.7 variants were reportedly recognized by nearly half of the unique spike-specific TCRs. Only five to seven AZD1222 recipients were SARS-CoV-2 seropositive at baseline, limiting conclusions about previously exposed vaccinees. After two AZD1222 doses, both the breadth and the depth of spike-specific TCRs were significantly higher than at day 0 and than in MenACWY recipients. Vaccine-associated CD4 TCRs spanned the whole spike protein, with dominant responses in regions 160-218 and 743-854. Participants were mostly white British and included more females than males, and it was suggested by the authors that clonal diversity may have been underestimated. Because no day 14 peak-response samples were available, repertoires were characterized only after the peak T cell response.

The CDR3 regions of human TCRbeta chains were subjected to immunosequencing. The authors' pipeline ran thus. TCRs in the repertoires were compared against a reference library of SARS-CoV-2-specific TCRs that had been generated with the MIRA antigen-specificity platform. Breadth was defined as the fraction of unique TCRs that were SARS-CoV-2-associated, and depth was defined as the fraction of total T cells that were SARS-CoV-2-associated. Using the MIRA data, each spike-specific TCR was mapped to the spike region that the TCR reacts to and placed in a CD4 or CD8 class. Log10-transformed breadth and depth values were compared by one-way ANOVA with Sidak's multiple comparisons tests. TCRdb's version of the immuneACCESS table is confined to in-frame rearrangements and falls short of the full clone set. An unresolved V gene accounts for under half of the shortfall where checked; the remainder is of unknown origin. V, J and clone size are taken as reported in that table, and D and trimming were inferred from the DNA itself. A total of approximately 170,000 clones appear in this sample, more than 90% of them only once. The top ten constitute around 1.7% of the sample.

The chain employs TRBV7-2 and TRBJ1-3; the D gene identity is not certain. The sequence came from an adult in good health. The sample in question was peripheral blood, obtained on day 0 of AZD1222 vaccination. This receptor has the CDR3 CASSLRTSPGNTIYF. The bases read TGTGCCAGCAGCTTACGGACTTCGCCTGGAAACACCATATATTTT.